The entry below gives a single T cell receptor (beta chain) sequence along with its context. This specimen belongs to a study of CD8 T cells in Susac syndrome. CDR1 and CDR2 from the germline V gene are SGHRS and YFSETQ. There are 15 residues in the CDR3. V dropped 5 bases and J dropped 11; count of bases not matched to a gene: 11. Negative isolation was used for CD8+ and CD4+ T cells, and FACS enrichment was applied to TEMRA cells. Random hexamers were used to reverse transcribe the RNA input (roughly 0.5 to 1 ug). TCRdb fed the immunoSEQ multiplex PCR reads into MiXCR, producing one record per CDR3 protein. The sample holds under 350,000 distinct CDR3 sequences, about 90% seen once.

Sequencing was performed on CD4+ T cells from PBMCs. The receptor's source is a human donor with multiple sclerosis. J is TRBJ1-6 and V is TRBV5-1, with TRBD1 identical over 9 bases. Written as DNA, the CDR3 is TGCGCCAGCAGTCCACAGGGGGCTAACGTGGCACCCCTCCACTTT. It encodes CASSPQGANVAPLHF.